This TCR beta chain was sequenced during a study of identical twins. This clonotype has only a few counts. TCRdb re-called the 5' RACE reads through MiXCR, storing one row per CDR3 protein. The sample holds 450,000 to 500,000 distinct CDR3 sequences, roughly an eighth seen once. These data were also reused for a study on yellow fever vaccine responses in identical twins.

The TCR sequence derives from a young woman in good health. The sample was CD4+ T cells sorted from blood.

CDR3 protein: CASSENFNQPQHF. The CDR3 region has the DNA TGCGCCAGCAGTGAGAACTTCAATCAGCCCCAGCATTTT. The chain has TRBV10-1 and TRBJ1-5; D is ambiguous. Looked up from germline, CDR1 is WNHNN and CDR2 is SYGVQD (reference sequence). V lost 2 bases to trimming and J lost 3 bases, with 5 bases between them. The CDR3 runs 13 residues.